The sequence of this T cell receptor beta chain was determined in a study of CD8+ T cells in alopecia areata. The wider study: At a dose of 5 to 10 mg twice daily, oral tofacitinib was given to treated patients. Whole-study findings and limits: Elevated clonality characterized lesional scalp relative to normal scalp, particularly in alopecia totalis/universalis.

Concerning this clone itself: What it recognizes is unknown.

The V end lost 0 bases, the J end lost 1 base, and 9 bases lay between the germline ends. This CDR3 comprises 15 residues. The germline V gene encodes CDR1 SGHRS and CDR2 YFSETQ. cDNA reverse transcribed from extracted RNA served as the sequencing template. Method: immunoSEQ multiplex PCR; TCRdb's copy keeps in-frame clones and lacks some. This table has about 150,000 clones, about 60% appearing once. The chain has TRBV5-1 and TRBJ2-3; D may be TRBD1 (5 bases). The TCR sequence derives from a human donor with alopecia areata. Source: CD4+ T cells sorted from blood, taken at week 0. As DNA, the CDR3 is TGCGCCAGCAGCTTGGCCAGGGTTCGCACAGATACGCAGTATTTT. Residues: CASSLARVRTDTQYF.